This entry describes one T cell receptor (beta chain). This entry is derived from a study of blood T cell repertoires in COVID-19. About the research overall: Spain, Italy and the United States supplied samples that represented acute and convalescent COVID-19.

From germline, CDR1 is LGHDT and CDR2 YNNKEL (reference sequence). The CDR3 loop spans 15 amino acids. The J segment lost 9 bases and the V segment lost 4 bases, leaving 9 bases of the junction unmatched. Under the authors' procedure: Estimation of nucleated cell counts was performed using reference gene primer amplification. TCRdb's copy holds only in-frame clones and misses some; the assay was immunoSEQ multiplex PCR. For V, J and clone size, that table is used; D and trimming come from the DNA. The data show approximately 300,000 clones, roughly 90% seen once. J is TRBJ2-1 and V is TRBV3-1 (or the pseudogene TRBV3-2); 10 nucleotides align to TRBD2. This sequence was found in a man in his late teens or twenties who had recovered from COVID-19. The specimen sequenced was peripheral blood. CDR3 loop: CASSPGGSGRVEQFF. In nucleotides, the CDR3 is TGTGCCAGCAGCCCCGGGGGGAGCGGGAGGGTTGAGCAGTTCTTC.